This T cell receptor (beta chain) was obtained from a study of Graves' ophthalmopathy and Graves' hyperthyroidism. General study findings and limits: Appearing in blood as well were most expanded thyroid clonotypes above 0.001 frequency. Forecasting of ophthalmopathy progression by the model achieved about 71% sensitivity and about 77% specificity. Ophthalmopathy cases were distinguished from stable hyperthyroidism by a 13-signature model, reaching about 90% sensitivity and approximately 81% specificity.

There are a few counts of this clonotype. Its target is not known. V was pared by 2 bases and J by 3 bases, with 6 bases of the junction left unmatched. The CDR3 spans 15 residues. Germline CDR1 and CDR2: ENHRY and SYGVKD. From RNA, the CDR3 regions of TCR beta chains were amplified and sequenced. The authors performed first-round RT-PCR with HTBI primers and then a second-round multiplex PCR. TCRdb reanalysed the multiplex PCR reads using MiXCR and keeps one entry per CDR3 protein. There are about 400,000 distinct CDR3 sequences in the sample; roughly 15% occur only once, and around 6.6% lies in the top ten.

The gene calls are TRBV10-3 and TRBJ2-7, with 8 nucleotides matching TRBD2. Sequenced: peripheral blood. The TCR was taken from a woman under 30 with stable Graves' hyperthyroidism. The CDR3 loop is CAISEGLANFYEQYF. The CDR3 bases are TGTGCCATCAGTGAGGGACTAGCTAATTTCTACGAGCAGTACTTC.